The present entry profiles one T cell receptor beta chain with its context. The CDR3 covers 17 residues. Germline V lookup: CDR1 SGHTA, CDR2 FQGNSA. V lost 1 base to trimming and J lost 4 bases; unmatched junction nucleotides: 7. With 60 Vbeta and 13 Jbeta primers, the PCR was carried out. Assay used: immunoSEQ multiplex PCR; TCRdb lists only in-frame clones, some missing. The table has roughly 200,000 clones, 77% seen once. The entry originates in a study of cytomegalovirus exposure and HLA in healthy donors. The chain couples TRBV7-2 to TRBJ2-2; 9 positions match TRBD2. Material: PBMCs. This TCR was sampled from a woman aged 55 to 70 in good health and CMV-seropositive. The CDR3 loop reads CASSLGPAGGGTGELFF. Here the CDR3 DNA reads TGTGCCAGCAGCTTAGGACCCGCGGGAGGGGGCACCGGGGAGCTGTTTTTT. The full variable domain, its missing parts supplied by reference TRBV7-2 and TRBJ2-2, is GAGVSQSPSNKVTEKGKDVELRCDPISGHTALYWYRQSLGQGLEFLIYFQGNSAPDKSGLPSDRFSAERTGGSVSTLTIQRTQQEDSAVYLCASSLGPAGGGTGELFFGEGSRLTVL.